This T cell receptor (beta chain) was recorded in a study of blood T cell repertoires in COVID-19. Study-level information: Some COVID-19 samples were acute and others convalescent; all came from the United States, Italy and Spain. T cells, B-cell-depleted T cells, or PBMCs provided the cDNA or gDNA that served as material.

V shed 2 bases, J shed 0 bases, and the junction held 7 bases outside the gene matches. There are 18 residues in the CDR3. Looked up from germline, CDR1 is SGDLS and CDR2 is YYNGEE. Under the authors' procedure: Quantification of nucleated cells was approximated via reference gene primer amplification. Method: immunoSEQ multiplex PCR; TCRdb's copy keeps in-frame clones and lacks some. The V and J calls and clone size come from that table; D and trimming were worked out from the DNA. The sample shows roughly 190,000 clones, roughly 80% of them seen only once. This sequence was found in a woman aged 50 to 60 with acute or convalescent COVID-19. Sequencing was carried out using peripheral blood. The chain is built from TRBV9 and TRBJ2-6, with 8 positions matching TRBD1. The DNA for the CDR3 is TGTGCCAGCAGCGTTAGGACAGGGATCAACTCTGGGGCCAACGTCCTGACTTTC. Protein sequence: CASSVRTGINSGANVLTF. Variable domain in full (rest from reference TRBV9 and TRBJ2-6): DSGVTQTPKHLITATGQRVTLRCSPRSGDLSVYWYQQSLDQGLQFLIQYYNGEERAKGNILERFSAQQFPDLHSELNLSSLELGDSALYFCASSVRTGINSGANVLTFGAGSRLTVL.